This entry concerns a single TCR beta chain. The antigen it recognizes is unknown. Per-base qualities were not stored, and no clone one base away is much larger. The receptor library was made with the immunoSEQ multiplex PCR assay. TCRdb mirrors the immuneACCESS table, restricted to in-frame sequences. Some clones are absent from its copies; in checked studies, under half trace to an unresolved V gene, and the reason for the others is unknown. This sample is represented by 100,000 to 120,000 clones; around nine tenths of them were singletons. The ten most abundant clones make up about 1.5% of the sample. This sample is drawn from a study of T cells after somatic rescue of genetic block (dated by TCRdb to the early 2020s). Notes on the research overall: What the study looked at was long-term robustness, specifically in a T-cell system that came about through somatic rescue of a genetic block in T-cell development.

Reading the germline V gene gives CDR1 LGHNA and CDR2 YSLEER. From its cysteine to its phenylalanine, the CDR3 spans 16 amino acids. Here the CDR3 DNA is all that survives: 48 bases in frame from base 1. V is clipped by 1 base and J by 2 bases, and the sequence between their germline boundaries is 13 bases long. Recombination connected TRBV4-3 to TRBJ2-3; TRBD2 might be the D gene, on 6 matching bases. Sequenced: peripheral blood mononuclear cells (PBMCs). The clonotype comes from a woman younger than 30. This receptor carries the CDR3 CASSQGSERVTDTQYF. At the DNA level, the sequence is TGCGCCAGCAGCCAAGGCTCCGAGCGGGTCACAGATACGCAGTATTTT.